Reported below is one T cell receptor (beta chain). Its antigen is unknown. The table came from immunoSEQ multiplex PCR; TCRdb's copy has only in-frame clones and leaves some out. The sample has 150,000 or so clones, approximately 92% seen once; the top ten hold under 3.5%. This entry is derived from a study of T cell responses to AZD1222 COVID-19 vaccine. General study findings and limits: Within unmutated variant regions lay the reported targets of nearly half of spike-specific TCRs. Dominant at 160-218 and 743-854, vaccine-associated CD4 TCRs also spanned spike. It should be noted that donors were predominantly white British and more often female, and clonal diversity was possibly underestimated.

Germline V gives CDR1 LGHNA, CDR2 YNFKEQ. CDR3 length: 12 residues. Trimming left V 0 bases short and J 8 bases short, with 5 bases between. This receptor was taken from an adult who received the AZD1222 COVID-19 vaccine. The source material was peripheral blood, sampled 28 days after the second AZD1222 dose. The chain uses TRBV4-2 and TRBJ2-1; possibly TRBD2 for D (5 bases). CDR3 loop: CASSQERDEQFF. In DNA, the CDR3 is TGTGCCAGCAGCCAAGAGAGGGATGAGCAGTTCTTC.